This TCR beta chain is drawn from a study of blood T cells in healthy people across ages. Study-level background: With template switching, about one barcoded beta molecule was captured per two T cells.

This CDR3 spans 14 amino acids. V was trimmed by 4 bases and J by 7 bases, leaving 14 bases between them. For the second PCR, which ran for about 6 to 11 cycles, a sample-barcoded 5' primer and a J-beta primer mix were used. TCRdb reprocessed the 5' RACE reads via MiXCR and lists one record per CDR3 protein. The sample carries roughly 1.5 million distinct CDR3 sequences, about 42% recorded once. The specimen was blood. This receptor was taken from a woman between 18 and 29 years old in good health. V usage is TRBV12-3 or TRBV12-4 and J usage is TRBJ1-5; D gene ambiguous. The DNA of the CDR3 is TGTGCCAGCAGTTCCAAGGATGGAAGACAGCCCCAGCATTTT. Translating it yields CASSSKDGRQPQHF.